A selection of T cell receptor beta chains follows, all from one sample in a study of T cells in localized non-small cell lung cancer. Repertoires were generated with immunoSEQ multiplex PCR, while TCRdb's copy carries only in-frame clones and drops some. The sample lists tens of thousands of clones, around 87% occurring once. The sequencing used PBMCs, collected before any cancer treatment. The receptors derive from a female donor with stage II lung adenocarcinoma. Both conserved end residues are part of each CDR3. Each record gives: clone size, D gene, V gene, J gene, CDR3 DNA, CDR3 protein. The D gene is left open where the match is weak. Size is stated for part of the rows, as once, few or many counts, or as a class when the clone is expanded.

-	TRBD2	TRBV28	TRBJ2-7	TGTGCCAGCAGTACGAAGGCGGGGGTCTCCTACGAGCAGTACTTC	CASSTKAGVSYEQYF
-	TRBD1	TRBV6-6	TRBJ1-1	TGTGCCAGCAGTTGGACAGGCGCGATGAACACTGAAGCTTTCTTT	CASSWTGAMNTEAFF
-	-	TRBV14	TRBJ1-4	TGTGCCAGCAGCTTTCTACGAGGGGACGCGGAAAAACTGTTTTTT	CASSFLRGDAEKLFF
once	-	TRBV5-4	TRBJ2-2	TGTGCCAGCAGCTCCGGGACACAGAACACCGGGGAGCTGTTTTTT	CASSSGTQNTGELFF
-	TRBD1	TRBV10-3	TRBJ2-5	TGTGCCATTGGTCAGGGGGATCAAGAGACCCAGTACTTC	CAIGQGDQETQYF
few	TRBD2	TRBV7-9	TRBJ2-1	TGTGCCAGCAGGGAGAGCGGGGATTACAATGAGCAGTTCTTC	CASRESGDYNEQFF
-	-	TRBV19	TRBJ2-3	TGTGCCAGTAATAAACCGGGGGGCCTAGAAAATACGCAGTATTTT	CASNKPGGLENTQYF
-	-	TRBV7-9	TRBJ2-1	TGTGCCAGCAGCTTACAAAGCGCCTACAATGAGCAGTTCTTC	CASSLQSAYNEQFF
-	TRBD1	TRBV11-2	TRBJ2-3	TGTGCCAGCAGCCGGGACAGTGCCACAGATACGCAGTATTTT	CASSRDSATDTQYF
-	-	TRBV6-1	TRBJ1-2	TGTGCCAGCAGTGTCCGTTTGGGGGAGGGCTATGGCTACACCTTC	CASSVRLGEGYGYTF
-	-	TRBV5-1	TRBJ2-7	TGCGCCAGCAGCTTGACGGCAACTTTTGACGAGCAGTACTTC	CASSLTATFDEQYF
-	-	TRBV6-4	TRBJ1-5	TGTGCCAGCAGTTCAGGGGTCAATCAGCCCCAGCATTTT	CASSSGVNQPQHF
-	-	TRBV2	TRBJ2-1	TGTGCCAGCAGTGAAGCCGGGAGAGAGCAGTTCTTC	CASSEAGREQFF
once	-	TRBV5-1	TRBJ2-6	TGCGCCAGCAGAGATGGAGGCTCTGGGGCCAACGTCCTGACTTTC	CASRDGGSGANVLTF
-	-	TRBV6-6	TRBJ1-4	TGTGCCAGCAGTCTGGGGGGGATTGGGGAAAAACTGTTTTTT	CASSLGGIGEKLFF
-	-	TRBV5-1	TRBJ1-1	TGCGCCAGCAGCTTGGATCAGACGGTTGAAGCTTTCTTT	CASSLDQTVEAFF
few	-	TRBV4-1	TRBJ1-4	TGCGCCAGCAGCCAATCGGCCTACGGAGGTGAAAAACTGTTTTTT	CASSQSAYGGEKLFF
-	-	TRBV27	TRBJ2-2	TGTGCCAACGTCTCAAGGGTGGCCGGGGAGCTGTTTTTT	CANVSRVAGELFF
-	-	TRBV19	TRBJ1-1	TGTGCCAGTAGTAGGACTGGGGACACTGAAGCTTTCTTT	CASSRTGDTEAFF
-	-	TRBV30	TRBJ1-6	TGTGCCTGGAGTGAAGGGTCTACCTCCTATAATTCACCCCTCCACTTT	CAWSEGSTSYNSPLHF
-	-	TRBV6-6	TRBJ1-1	TGTGCCAGCAGTTACTCCCCGGGGACCGAAGCTTTCTTT	CASSYSPGTEAFF
-	TRBD1	TRBV5-1	TRBJ1-3	TGCGCCAGCAGCTTGGACAGGGGTGGGTCCTCTGGAAACACCATATATTTT	CASSLDRGGSSGNTIYF
-	TRBD2	TRBV10-3	TRBJ2-7	TGTGCCATCAGTGAGCCAGGGACTAGCGGGTCCTACGAGCAGTACTTC	CAISEPGTSGSYEQYF
-	-	TRBV7-6	TRBJ2-5	TGTGCCAGCAGCTTAGACCCCGGAGAGACCCAGTACTTC	CASSLDPGETQYF
-	-	TRBV14	TRBJ1-1	TGTGCCAGCAGCCCGGACCCCATCGGCAGAGCTTTCTTT	CASSPDPIGRAFF
-	TRBD1	TRBV6-1	TRBJ2-2	TGTGCCAGCAGTGGTCGACAGGGGGCACGCACCGGGGAGCTGTTTTTT	CASSGRQGARTGELFF
-	-	TRBV6-6	TRBJ2-2	TGTGCCAGCAGTTTCCGGTCGAAGGAGCTGTTTTTT	CASSFRSKELFF
-	TRBD1	TRBV13	TRBJ2-2	TGTGCCAGCGAGGGACAGGCTATACACGGCGGGGAGCTGTTTTTT	CASEGQAIHGGELFF
few	TRBD2	TRBV5-1	TRBJ2-3	TGCGCCAGCAGCTCGGGACTAGCGGTAGATACGCAGTATTTT	CASSSGLAVDTQYF
-	-	TRBV6-5	TRBJ2-5	TGTGCCAGCAGGGGGGGACAGCGGGAGACCCAGTACTTC	CASRGGQRETQYF
-	-	TRBV4-1	TRBJ2-5	TGCGCCAGCAGCCTTGGGGTAGGGGAGACCCAGTACTTC	CASSLGVGETQYF
-	-	TRBV7-6	TRBJ2-4	TGTGCCAGCAGCTTAGGGACCCTGAGCAACATTCAGTACTTC	CASSLGTLSNIQYF
-	-	TRBV21-1	TRBJ2-1	TGTGCCAGCATCCAAAGCAGAGACAGATCCTACAATGAGCAGTTCTTC	CASIQSRDRSYNEQFF
-	TRBD1	TRBV6-1	TRBJ1-4	TGTGCCAGCAGTGGACAGGGTTGGGGTAGTGAAAAACTGTTTTTT	CASSGQGWGSEKLFF
-	-	TRBV5-4	TRBJ1-2	TGTGCCAGCAGCTTGGACAACTATGGCTACACCTTC	CASSLDNYGYTF
-	-	TRBV11-2	TRBJ1-1	TGTGCCAGCAGCGCCGGGGGCAGGACCTCTTACACTGAAGCTTTCTTT	CASSAGGRTSYTEAFF
-	-	TRBV7-9	TRBJ1-2	TGTGCCAGCAGCCCCGGCGGACACTATGGCTACACCTTC	CASSPGGHYGYTF
-	-	TRBV7-9	TRBJ1-1	TGTGCCAGCAGCTTAAAGGTTGGCACTGAAGCTTTCTTT	CASSLKVGTEAFF
-	TRBD2	TRBV2	TRBJ2-5	TGTGCCAGCAAAGGGGGACTAGTGTTGGGGGAGACCCAGTACTTC	CASKGGLVLGETQYF
-	-	TRBV18	TRBJ2-2	TGTGCCAGCTCACCTAACACCGGGGAGCTGTTTTTT	CASSPNTGELFF
-	-	TRBV5-1	TRBJ2-2	TGCGCCAGCAGCTTGCCCTCGAACACCGGGGAGCTGTTTTTT	CASSLPSNTGELFF
-	-	TRBV14	TRBJ2-7	TGTGCCAGCAGCCAAGATCGCAGGTACCTAGGCGAGCAGTACTTC	CASSQDRRYLGEQYF